These 6 T cell receptor beta chains were sequenced from one sample in a study. TCRdb re-derived calls from the 5' RACE reads in MiXCR, one entry per CDR3 protein. The table lists 35,000 to 50,000 distinct CDR3 sequences, about 30% of them singletons. What was sequenced was tumor-infiltrating memory CD4+ T cells sorted from the breast tumor. Stated subset: memory CD4+ T cells, CD4+CD45RO+CD25-. These receptors were taken from a female donor with breast cancer.

The rearrangement joins TRBV12-3 or TRBV12-4 to TRBJ2-7; D ambiguous. Trimming shortened V by 1 base and J by 9 bases, and 10 bases separated the two germline ends. The CDR3 length is 12 residues. CDR3 sequence (DNA): TGTGCCAGCAGTTTAGAGGGTGGCGGGCAGTACTTC. Amino acid sequence: CASSLEGGGQYF.

The CDR3 DNA reads TGTGCCAGCACAGGGTTTTTACTCTACGAGCAGTACTTC. It specifies CASTGFLLYEQYF. The rearrangement joins TRBV28 to TRBJ2-7; TRBD1 is a possible D gene (5 bases). This CDR3 has 13 residues. Trimming took 7 bases from V and 3 from J, leaving 13 bases between them. CDR1 and CDR2 (germline): MDHEN, SYDVKM.

This clonotype was detected only a few times. The V gene is TRBV6-5, the J gene TRBJ1-5; D call uncertain. This CDR3 comprises 18 residues. Germline V gene sequence: CDR1 MNHEY, CDR2 SVGAGI. V lost 0 bases to trimming and J lost 5 bases, with 20 bases between them. CDR3 nucleotides: TGTGCCAGCAGTTACTCGAAACCGGCCGGGCCCGGGGATCAGCCCCAGCATTTT. Amino acid sequence: CASSYSKPAGPGDQPQHF.

This clonotype was detected only a few times. The chain employs TRBV25-1 and TRBJ2-7; D may be TRBD1 or TRBD2 (5 bases each). The CDR3 length is 13 residues. Trimming left V 3 bases short and J 2 bases short, with 8 bases between. CDR1 and CDR2 (germline): MGHDK, SYGVNS. The CDR3 DNA is TGTGCCAGCAGTGAGGGGACCACCTACGAGCAGTACTTC. It specifies CASSEGTTYEQYF.

This clonotype has only a few counts. V gene TRBV2 combines with J gene TRBJ2-7; D uncertain. Germline V CDR1 and CDR2: SNHLY, FYNNEI. The CDR3 spans 12 residues. Trimming left V 2 bases short and J 3 bases short, with 5 bases between. CDR3 sequence reads: CASSENHYEQYF. The CDR3 DNA reads as TGTGCCAGCAGTGAAAATCACTACGAGCAGTACTTC.

A remark on this clonotype: A much bigger clone sits one base away, suggesting this may be a read error. V gene TRBV9 combines with J gene TRBJ2-2; TRBD2 matches 10 bases. The CDR3 consists of 16 residues. Germline lookup yields CDR1 SGDLS and CDR2 YYNGEE. V lost 1 base to trimming and J lost 8 bases; unmatched junction nucleotides: 8. CDR3 loop: CASSVLAGGSFGELFF. CDR3 nucleotides: TGTGCCAGCAGCGTATTAGCGGGAGGCTCCTTTGGGGAGCTGTTTTTT.